This entry describes one T cell receptor (beta chain). These data are taken from a study of blood T cell repertoires in COVID-19. The V gene's germline CDR1 is SGHDT and CDR2 YYEEEE. This CDR3 is built from 14 residues. Deletions cut 0 bases from V and 2 bases from J, with 8 bases between. Clones were sequenced by immunoSEQ multiplex PCR, and TCRdb holds only the in-frame ones, with some missing. The sample lists tens of thousands of clones; around four fifths were seen once. The chain is built from TRBV5-6 and TRBJ1-2; D may be TRBD1 (5 bases). The source material was peripheral blood. The TCR was taken from a woman aged 55-70 years with acute or convalescent COVID-19. The CDR3 bases are TGTGCCAGCAGCTTGGGACAGCAAAACTATGGCTACACCTTC. Translation gives CASSLGQQNYGYTF.